A single sample gave rise to the 29 T cell receptor beta chains below, sequenced in a study of OX40 agonist ivuxolimab in advanced cancers. The protocol was immunoSEQ multiplex PCR, while the TCRdb copy is restricted to in-frame clones and leaves out a portion. Of some 87,000 clones listed, around 90% are singletons. Here the sequenced sample was CD4+ or CD8+ T cells sorted from blood, taken in a trial of the OX40 agonist ivuxolimab. The receptors shown here come from an adult with an advanced solid tumor such as melanoma, head and neck, liver or kidney cancer.

This clone was detected a few times. The genes are TRBV5-1 and TRBJ1-2; D not certain. Deletions cut 4 bases from V and 5 bases from J, with 12 bases between. This CDR3 is built from 13 residues. The germline CDR1 and CDR2 sequences are SGHRS and YFSETQ. The CDR3 nucleotides are TGCGCCAGCAGCGCTGACTGGGCTTATGGCTACACCTTC. This encodes CASSADWAYGYTF.

The V and J genes are TRBV14 and TRBJ1-3; D gene ambiguous. The CDR3 sequence is 15 residues long. Trimming took off 4 bases at V and 0 bases at J, with 10 bases between the two ends. Germline CDR1 reads SGHDN; CDR2 reads FVKESK. CDR3 sequence (DNA): TGTGCCAGCAGCCCAGAGGCCCGCTCTGGAAACACCATATATTTT. Protein product: CASSPEARSGNTIYF. The complete variable domain, with remaining parts taken from reference TRBV14 and TRBJ1-3, reads EAGVTQFPSHSVIEKGQTVTLRCDPISGHDNLYWYRRVMGKEIKFLLHFVKESKQDESGMPNNRFLAERTGGTYSTLKVQPAELEDSGVYFCASSPEARSGNTIYFGEGSWLTVV.

The DNA of the CDR3 is TGTGCCAGCAGCTTAAGAGGGGAGCGAGAGACCCAGTACTTC. This codes for CASSLRGERETQYF. The chain has TRBV7-2 and TRBJ2-5, with D possibly being TRBD1 or TRBD2 (5 bases each). The CDR3 length is 14 residues. Between the trimmed V and J ends, which lost 2 bases and 4 bases, there was a span of 11 bases. CDR1 SGHTA and CDR2 FQGNSA come from the germline V gene.

This clone is a singleton in its sample. The chain joins TRBV5-4 to TRBJ2-2; D possibly matches TRBD1 or TRBD2 (7 bases each). This CDR3 region has 16 residues. Germline values: CDR1 SGHNT, CDR2 YYREEE (reference sequence). Deletions cut 9 bases from V and 6 bases from J, with 24 bases between. This CDR3 is CATDPGGRGLPGELFF. The CDR3 DNA is TGTGCCACGGACCCGGGAGGAAGGGGGCTCCCCGGGGAGCTGTTTTTT.

The chain has TRBV18 and TRBJ1-4, with 10 bases identical to TRBD1. Trimming at V came to 6 bases and at J to 8 bases, leaving 9 bases not matched to a gene. Germline V gene data show CDR1 as KGHSH and CDR2 as LQKENI. This CDR3 is built from 15 residues. CDR3 bases: TGTGCCAGCTCCGACCCCGGGACAGGGGACGAAAAACTGTTTTTT. Translating gives CASSDPGTGDEKLFF.

The chain employs TRBV7-8 and TRBJ2-2; no clear D. Trimming pared 3 bases from V and 1 base from J, leaving 3 bases between. This CDR3 is built from 13 residues. In germline, CDR1 is SGHVS, CDR2 FQNEAQ. The CDR3 spells CASSFRNTGELFF. As DNA, the CDR3 is TGTGCCAGCAGCTTTCGGAACACCGGGGAGCTGTTTTTT.

V gene TRBV5-1 combines with J gene TRBJ1-3, with D unresolved. Germline V CDR1 and CDR2: SGHRS, YFSETQ. V lost 4 bases and J lost 8, with 7 bases in between. This CDR3 is built from 11 residues. CDR3 region: CASSQGDTIYF. As DNA, the CDR3 is TGCGCCAGCAGCCAAGGAGACACCATATATTTT. Together with reference TRBV5-1 and TRBJ1-3, the CDR3 gives the full variable domain: KAGVTQTPRYLIKTRGQQVTLSCSPISGHRSVSWYQQTPGQGLQFLFEYFSETQRNKGNFPGRFSGRQFSNSRSEMNVSTLELGDSALYLCASSQGDTIYFGEGSWLTVV.

V usage is TRBV6-1 and J usage is TRBJ2-5; 13 nucleotides match TRBD2. CDR1 is MNHNS, CDR2 SASEGT, per germline. CDR3 length equals 15 residues. With V trimmed by 7 bases and J by 3 bases, 5 bases remained unmatched. CDR3 DNA: TGTGCCAGCACTGAGGGGACTAGCGGGAAAGAGACCCAGTACTTC. Amino acid sequence: CASTEGTSGKETQYF.

The CDR3 DNA reads TGTGCCTGGAGTCCCAGGGGAGTGGGCAATCAGCCCCAGCATTTT. Translation gives CAWSPRGVGNQPQHF. The genes are TRBV30 and TRBJ1-5; weak D call: TRBD1 (6 bases). From germline, CDR1 is GTSNPN and CDR2 SVGIG (reference sequence). Trimming stripped 2 bases from V and 2 bases from J, with 13 bases between. This CDR3 is 15 amino acids long.

The rearrangement uses TRBV5-1 and TRBJ2-3; 8 bases map to TRBD2. This CDR3 has 14 residues. J was trimmed by 1 base and V by 3 bases; bases with no gene match: 1. CDR1 SGHRS and CDR2 YFSETQ come from the germline V gene. The CDR3 DNA is TGCGCCAGCAGCTCCGGGGGGGGCACAGATACGCAGTATTTT. Amino acid sequence: CASSSGGGTDTQYF.

V and J are TRBV27 and TRBJ1-1; 9 nucleotides agree with TRBD1. Trimming took 5 bases from V and 11 from J; bases not matched to a gene: 6. The CDR3 is 12 amino acids. The V gene's germline CDR1 is MNHEY and CDR2 SMNVEV (reference sequence). CDR3 nucleotide sequence: TGTGCCAGCAGTGTATTACAGGGGGCGGCTTTCTTT. As protein: CASSVLQGAAFF.

The V call is TRBV7-3, the J call TRBJ2-5; D perhaps matches TRBD1 (6 bases). This CDR3 contains 16 residues. From germline, CDR1 is SGHTA and CDR2 FQGTGA. V was shortened by 5 bases and J by 1 base, with 17 bases between the two germline ends. CDR3 coding DNA: TGTGCCAGCAGCCTTGGGGGCCCGGACTTCCAAGAGACCCAGTACTTC. Translating gives CASSLGGPDFQETQYF.

This chain links TRBV7-7 with TRBJ1-2; 7 bases are shared with TRBD1. With V trimmed by 5 bases and J by 1 base, 7 bases remained unmatched. The CDR3 length is 15 residues. Germline CDR1 and CDR2: SSHAT and FNYEAQ (reference sequence). The CDR3 nucleotides are TGTGCCAGCAGCGATGAGACAGGGCATAACTATGGCTACACCTTC. Its translation is CASSDETGHNYGYTF.

This clone was counted a single time. The gene calls are TRBV7-2 and TRBJ2-3, with D possibly being TRBD1 (5 bases). V gave up 8 bases and J gave up 1 base, with 16 bases separating them. The germline V gene has CDR1 SGHTA and CDR2 FQGNSA. The CDR3 runs to 15 residues. The CDR3 bases are TGTGCCAGCCCTACCACCGACAGACGCACAGATACGCAGTATTTT. It specifies CASPTTDRRTDTQYF.

This clone has only one observation. V is TRBV10-2 and J is TRBJ2-1; 13 bases fit TRBD2. CDR3 size: 14 residues. The trim removed 10 bases at V and 9 bases at J, leaving 9 bases unmatched. The germline CDR1 and CDR2 sequences are WSHSY and SAAADI. The CDR3 DNA is TGCGCCACAAGGACTAGCGGGGGTAAGGGTGAGCAGTTCTTC. Protein product: CATRTSGGKGEQFF.

As regards this clone: This same CDR3 is encoded by further DNA sequences in the sample. The V and J genes are TRBV7-9 and TRBJ1-1, with D possibly being TRBD1 (6 bases). The V gene lost 5 bases and the J gene lost 7 bases, with 8 bases spanning the gap. Per germline, CDR1 SEHNR and CDR2 FQNEAQ (reference sequence). The CDR3 is made up of 11 amino acids. CDR3 coding DNA: TGTGCCAGCAGCCTAGGGGGTGAAGCTTTCTTT. This codes for CASSLGGEAFF.

The chain couples TRBV28 to TRBJ1-2; possibly TRBD1 for D (5 bases). The V end was cut by 6 bases, the J end by 5 bases, with 16 bases between. The germline V gene encodes CDR1 MDHEN and CDR2 SYDVKM. The CDR3 has 14 amino acids. The CDR3 loop reads CASSPQGSQYGYTF. The CDR3 DNA reads as TGTGCCAGCAGCCCCCAGGGCAGCCAGTATGGCTACACCTTC.

V and J are TRBV6-5 and TRBJ1-1; D remains ambiguous. This CDR3 has 13 residues. V lost 8 bases, J lost 0 bases, and 10 bases lay in between. In germline, CDR1 is MNHEY, CDR2 SVGAGI. CDR3: CASFPYMNTEAFF. The CDR3 nucleotides are TGTGCCAGCTTCCCCTACATGAACACTGAAGCTTTCTTT.

The rearrangement uses TRBV30 and TRBJ1-1, with D unclear. The CDR3 has 13 amino acids. Germline V CDR1 and CDR2: GTSNPN, SVGIG (reference sequence). The V gene lost 1 base and the J gene lost 6 bases, with 12 bases spanning the gap. CDR3 loop: CAWSGQAVSEAFF. CDR3 DNA sequence: TGTGCCTGGAGTGGGCAGGCAGTTTCTGAAGCTTTCTTT.

This clone has only one observation. This chain links TRBV19 with TRBJ2-2, with D tentatively TRBD2 (6 bases). The CDR3 totals 15 residues. CDR1 and CDR2 from the germline V gene are LNHDA and SQIVND (reference sequence). Trimming pared 4 bases from V and 5 bases from J, leaving 14 bases between. In nucleotides, the CDR3 is TGTGCCAGTAGTACCCTTTTTCGGGGGACCGGGGAGCTGTTTTTT. It encodes CASSTLFRGTGELFF.

The CDR3 loop reads CASSQDPSGFGNTIYF. CDR3 bases: TGCGCCAGCAGCCAAGATCCCTCAGGGTTTGGAAACACCATATATTTT. The chain links TRBV4-1 to TRBJ1-3; tentatively, D is TRBD1 (5 bases). CDR1 and CDR2 from the germline V gene are MGHRA and YSYEKL. This CDR3 comprises 16 residues. The germline V and J ends were trimmed by 0 bases and 3 bases, with 12 bases remaining between them.

To note about this clone: An end of the junction does not agree with germline; a read error may underlie this. The gene calls are TRBV5-5 and TRBJ1-1; 7 bases fit TRBD1. Germline loops: CDR1 SGHKS, CDR2 YYEKEE (reference sequence). The CDR3 totals 15 residues. CDR3 sequence: CASSSRDSLNTETFF. CDR3 sequence (DNA): TGTGCCAGCAGCTCGAGGGACAGTTTGAACACTGAAACTTTCTTT.

In nucleotides, the CDR3 is TGTGCCAGTAGTCAACAGGTGAACACTGAAGCTTTCTTT. It is translated as CASSQQVNTEAFF. The chain has TRBV19 and TRBJ1-1; D may be TRBD1 (5 bases). V shed 5 bases and J shed 0 bases, with 7 bases lying between them. The CDR3 covers 13 residues. Looked up from germline, CDR1 is LNHDA and CDR2 is SQIVND (reference sequence).

V gene TRBV6-5 combines with J gene TRBJ1-5; D is possibly TRBD1 (6 bases). V dropped 8 bases and J dropped 6 bases, with 11 bases sitting between them. Germline V gene lookup returns CDR1 MNHEY and CDR2 SVGAGI. The CDR3 spans 12 residues. For the CDR3, the DNA is TGTGCCAGCCGCCAGGGGCTTCAGCCCCAGCATTTT. Its translation: CASRQGLQPQHF.

The rearrangement joins TRBV14 to TRBJ1-1, with TRBD1 identical over 7 bases. The V and J ends lost 1 base and 11 bases, in that order; junction bases with no gene match: 7. The germline CDR1 and CDR2 sequences are SGHDN and FVKESK. This CDR3 region has 13 residues. The CDR3 DNA reads as TGTGCCAGCAGCCAAGTGGACAGGACCGGTGCTTTCTTT. Its protein product is CASSQVDRTGAFF.

The V call is TRBV6-5, the J call TRBJ2-1; TRBD2 matches at 16 bases. The V and J ends lost 7 bases and 9 bases, in that order; junction bases with no gene match: 6. Germline CDR1 is MNHEY and CDR2 is SVGAGI. There are 15 residues in the CDR3. The CDR3 region is CASTIGTSGRGEQFF. The CDR3 DNA is TGTGCCAGCACCATCGGGACTAGCGGGAGGGGTGAGCAGTTCTTC.

The chain combines TRBV10-3 with TRBJ2-2, with D perhaps being TRBD1 or TRBD2 (5 bases each). CDR1 and CDR2 (germline): ENHRY, SYGVKD. This CDR3 spans 13 amino acids. Trimming stripped 10 bases from V and 7 bases from J, with 16 bases between. The CDR3 here is CATYQWDGGELFF. The CDR3 DNA follows: TGTGCCACCTATCAATGGGACGGCGGGGAGCTGTTTTTT.

The gene calls are TRBV19 and TRBJ1-5; 10 bases are shared with TRBD1. This CDR3 is built from 16 residues. V trimming: 1 base; J trimming: 2 bases; junction bases outside the gene matches: 2. The germline CDR1 and CDR2 sequences are LNHDA and SQIVND (reference sequence). The DNA for the CDR3 is TGTGCCAGTAGTATAGGAGGGACAGGGGGCAATCAGCCCCAGCATTTT. Amino acid sequence: CASSIGGTGGNQPQHF.

This sequence joins TRBV7-2 and TRBJ2-1; the D gene could be TRBD1 or TRBD2 (5 bases each). The CDR3 covers 15 residues. Germline values: CDR1 SGHTA, CDR2 FQGNSA. Trimming removed 5 bases from V and 3 bases from J, with 14 bases in between. In nucleotides, the CDR3 is TGTGCCAGCAGCCTGGGGGTTGCGGACTACAATGAGCAGTTCTTC. This translates into CASSLGVADYNEQFF.